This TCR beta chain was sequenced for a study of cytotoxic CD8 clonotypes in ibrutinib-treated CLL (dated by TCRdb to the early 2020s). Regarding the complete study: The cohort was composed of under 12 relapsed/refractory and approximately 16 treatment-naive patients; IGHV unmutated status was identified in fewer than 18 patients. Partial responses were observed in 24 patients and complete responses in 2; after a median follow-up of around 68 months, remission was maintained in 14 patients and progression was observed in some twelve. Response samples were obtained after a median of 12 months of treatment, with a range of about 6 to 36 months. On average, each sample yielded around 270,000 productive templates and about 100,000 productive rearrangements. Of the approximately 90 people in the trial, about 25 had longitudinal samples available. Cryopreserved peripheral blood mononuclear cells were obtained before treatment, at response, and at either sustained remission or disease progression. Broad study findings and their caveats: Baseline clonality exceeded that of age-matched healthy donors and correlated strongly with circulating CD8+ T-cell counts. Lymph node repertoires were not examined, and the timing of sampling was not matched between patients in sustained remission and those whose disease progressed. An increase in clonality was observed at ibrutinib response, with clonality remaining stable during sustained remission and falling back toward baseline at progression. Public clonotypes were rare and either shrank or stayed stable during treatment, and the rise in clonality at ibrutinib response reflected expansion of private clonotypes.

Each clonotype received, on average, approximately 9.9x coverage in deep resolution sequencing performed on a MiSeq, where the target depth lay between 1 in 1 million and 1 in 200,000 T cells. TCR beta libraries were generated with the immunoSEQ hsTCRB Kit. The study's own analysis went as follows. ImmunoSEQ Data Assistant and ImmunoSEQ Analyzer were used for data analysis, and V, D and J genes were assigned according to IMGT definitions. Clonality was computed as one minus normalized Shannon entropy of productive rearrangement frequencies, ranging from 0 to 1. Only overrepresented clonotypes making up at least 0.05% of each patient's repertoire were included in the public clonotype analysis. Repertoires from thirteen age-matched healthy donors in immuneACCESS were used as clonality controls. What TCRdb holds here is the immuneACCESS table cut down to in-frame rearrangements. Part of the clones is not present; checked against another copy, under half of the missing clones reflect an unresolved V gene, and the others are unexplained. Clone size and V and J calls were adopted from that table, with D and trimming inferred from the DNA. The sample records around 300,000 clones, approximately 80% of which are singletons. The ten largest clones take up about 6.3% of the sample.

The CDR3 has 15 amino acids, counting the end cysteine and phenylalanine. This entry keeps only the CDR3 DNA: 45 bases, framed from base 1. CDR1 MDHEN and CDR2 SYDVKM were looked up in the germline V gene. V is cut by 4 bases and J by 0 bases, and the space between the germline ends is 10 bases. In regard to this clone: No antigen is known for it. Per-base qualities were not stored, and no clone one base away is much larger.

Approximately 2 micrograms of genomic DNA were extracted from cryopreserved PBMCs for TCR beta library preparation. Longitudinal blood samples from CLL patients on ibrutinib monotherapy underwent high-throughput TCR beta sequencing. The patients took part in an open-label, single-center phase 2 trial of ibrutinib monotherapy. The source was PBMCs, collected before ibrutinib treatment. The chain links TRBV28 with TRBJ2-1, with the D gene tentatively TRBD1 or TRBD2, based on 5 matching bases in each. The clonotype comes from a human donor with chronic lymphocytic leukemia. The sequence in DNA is TGTGCCAGCAGTTCCGGGGCAAACTCCTACAATGAGCAGTTCTTC. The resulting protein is CASSSGANSYNEQFF.